This T cell receptor (beta chain) was sequenced during a study of T cell responses to AZD1222 COVID-19 vaccine. The repertoire was sequenced with immunoSEQ multiplex PCR; TCRdb's copy has only in-frame clones and lacks some. The data show fewer than 200,000 clones, approximately 92% seen once. Germline CDR1 reads SGHVS; CDR2 reads FNYEAQ. There are 14 residues in the CDR3. J lost 6 bases, V lost 5 bases, and 5 bases had no gene match. The V and J genes are TRBV7-6 and TRBJ2-1; 9 bases match TRBD2. Sequenced here: peripheral blood, sampled on day 0 of AZD1222 vaccination. The receptor was derived from an adult in good health. CDR3 nucleotide sequence: TGTGCCAGCAGCGCTAGCGGGACGGTCAATGAGCAGTTCTTC. Translation: CASSASGTVNEQFF.